The sequence of this T cell receptor (beta chain) was determined in a study of T cell changes during pregnancy in multiple sclerosis. J gave up 2 bases and V 4 bases, and 5 bases lay outside the gene matches. CDR3 size: 15 residues. The germline V gene encodes CDR1 SEHNR and CDR2 FQNEAQ (reference sequence). Clones were sequenced by immunoSEQ multiplex PCR, and TCRdb holds only the in-frame ones, with some missing. The sample has fewer than 45,000 clones; 94% are singletons. The origin of this receptor is a female donor with multiple sclerosis, enrolled in a pregnancy study. The chain employs TRBV7-9 and TRBJ2-1; 7 positions match TRBD2. The sample consisted of CD8+ T cells from peripheral blood mononuclear cells, taken in the third trimester of pregnancy. This chain's CDR3 is CASSSSGNPYNEQFF. Here the CDR3 DNA reads TGTGCCAGCAGCTCGAGCGGGAACCCCTACAATGAGCAGTTCTTC.